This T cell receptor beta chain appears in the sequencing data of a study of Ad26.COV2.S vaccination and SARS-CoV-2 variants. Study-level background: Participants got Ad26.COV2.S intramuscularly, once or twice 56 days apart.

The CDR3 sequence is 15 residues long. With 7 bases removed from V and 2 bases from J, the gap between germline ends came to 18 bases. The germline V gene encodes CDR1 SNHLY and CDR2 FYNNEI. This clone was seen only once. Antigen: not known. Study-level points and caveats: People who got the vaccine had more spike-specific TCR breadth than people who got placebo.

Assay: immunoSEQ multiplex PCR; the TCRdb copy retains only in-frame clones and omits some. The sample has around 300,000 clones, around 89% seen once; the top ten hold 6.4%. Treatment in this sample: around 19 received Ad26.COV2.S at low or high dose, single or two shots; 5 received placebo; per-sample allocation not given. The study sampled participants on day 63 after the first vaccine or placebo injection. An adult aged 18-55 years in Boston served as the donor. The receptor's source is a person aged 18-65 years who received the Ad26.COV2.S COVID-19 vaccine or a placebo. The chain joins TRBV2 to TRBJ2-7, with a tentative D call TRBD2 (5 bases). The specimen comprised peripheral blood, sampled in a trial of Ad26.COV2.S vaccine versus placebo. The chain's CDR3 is CASTEHGRRTYEQYF. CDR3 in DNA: TGTGCCAGCACCGAACATGGGAGACGGACCTACGAGCAGTACTTC.